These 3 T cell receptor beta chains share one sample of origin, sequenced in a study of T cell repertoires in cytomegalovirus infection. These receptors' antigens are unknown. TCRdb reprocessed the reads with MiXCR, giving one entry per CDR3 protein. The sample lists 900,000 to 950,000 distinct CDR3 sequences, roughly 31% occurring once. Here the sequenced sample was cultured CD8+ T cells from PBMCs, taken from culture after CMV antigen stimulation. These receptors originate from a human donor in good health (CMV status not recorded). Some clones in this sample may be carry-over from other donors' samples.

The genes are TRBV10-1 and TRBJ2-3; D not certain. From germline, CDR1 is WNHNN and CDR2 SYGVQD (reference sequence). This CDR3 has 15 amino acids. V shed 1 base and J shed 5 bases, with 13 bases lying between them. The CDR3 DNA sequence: TGCGCCAGCAGTGAGTATCCGAGCTATGGAGATACGCAGTATTTT. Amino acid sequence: CASSEYPSYGDTQYF.

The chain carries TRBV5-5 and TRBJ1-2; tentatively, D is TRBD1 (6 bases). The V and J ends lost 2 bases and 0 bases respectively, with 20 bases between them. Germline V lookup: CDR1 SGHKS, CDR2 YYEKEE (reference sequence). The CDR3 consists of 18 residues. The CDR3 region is CASSFGGGFNLANYGYTF. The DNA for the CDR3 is TGTGCCAGCAGCTTTGGAGGGGGGTTCAACCTAGCTAACTATGGCTACACCTTC.

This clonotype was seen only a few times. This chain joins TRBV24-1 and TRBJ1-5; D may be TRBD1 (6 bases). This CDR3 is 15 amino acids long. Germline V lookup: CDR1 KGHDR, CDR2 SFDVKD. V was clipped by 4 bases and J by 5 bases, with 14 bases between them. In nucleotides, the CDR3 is TGTGCCACCAGTGAGTCTCAGGGGAAAGATCAGCCCCAGCATTTT. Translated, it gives CATSESQGKDQPQHF.